Each of the 6 T cell receptor beta chains below was sequenced from the same sample in a study of T cells in Graves' hyperthyroidism and ophthalmopathy. Amplification of TCR beta CDR3 regions was performed using RNA transcripts as template. The TCR CDR3 was amplified in a first-round RT-PCR using the HTBI primer set. TCRdb independently ran MiXCR on the multiplex PCR reads; one entry per CDR3 protein. The sample yields 550,000 to 800,000 distinct CDR3 sequences, around 17% seen once. Material: blood. The receptor set was obtained from a man aged 18 to 35 with Graves' hyperthyroidism.

The genes are TRBV29-1 and TRBJ1-4; maybe TRBD1 (6 bases). CDR3 size: 13 residues. Germline-derived CDR1 and CDR2 are SQVTM and ANQGSEA. Trimming took off 4 bases at V and 5 bases at J, with 11 bases between the two ends. CDR3 protein: CSVGGGPNEKLFF. The CDR3 DNA follows: TGCAGCGTTGGGGGGGGCCCCAATGAAAAACTGTTTTTT.

Points on this clonotype: This may arise from a read error, as a much more abundant clone is one base away. This chain links TRBV28 with TRBJ1-1; tentatively, D is TRBD1 (5 bases). The CDR3 extends over 16 amino acids. The V gene's germline CDR1 is MDHEN and CDR2 SYDVKM. With 5 bases removed from V and 0 bases from J, the gap between germline ends came to 16 bases. CDR3 nucleotide sequence: TGTGCCAGCAGTATGCATGACAGTTCCATGAACACTGAAGCTTTCTTT. It yields the protein CASSMHDSSMNTEAFF.

The rearrangement joins TRBV30 to TRBJ2-7, with D unclear. The CDR3 is 13 residues long. V dropped 5 bases and J dropped 2 bases, with 13 bases sitting between them. Per germline, CDR1 GTSNPN and CDR2 SVGIG (reference sequence). In nucleotides, the CDR3 is TGTGCCTGGGGATTTAAAGATACCTACGAGCAGTACTTC. It encodes CAWGFKDTYEQYF.

This clonotype was observed a handful of times. CDR3 in DNA: TGTGCCAGCAGCCAAGGAGGACAAGAAAAACTGTTTTTT. Its protein is CASSQGGQEKLFF. The chain carries TRBV3-1 and TRBJ1-4; tentatively, D is TRBD1 (5 bases). With 1 base removed from V and 8 bases from J, the gap between germline ends came to 8 bases. Germline V lookup: CDR1 LGHDT, CDR2 YNNKEL (reference sequence). This CDR3 region has 13 residues.

This clonotype was picked up many times. The gene calls are TRBV2 and TRBJ2-5; 9 bases are shared with TRBD1. The CDR3 extends over 14 amino acids. The ends lost 1 base at V and 7 bases at J; junction bases unmatched: 4. The germline gives CDR1 SNHLY, CDR2 FYNNEI. The CDR3 DNA reads TGTGCCAGCAGTGAAGAGAGACAGGGGGGGACCCAGTACTTC. Protein sequence: CASSEERQGGTQYF.

In this sample, this clonotype turned up a few times. This chain uses TRBV4-1 with TRBJ2-7, with D possibly being TRBD1 (6 bases). Germline assignment: CDR1 MGHRA and CDR2 YSYEKL. Trimming stripped 0 bases from V and 1 base from J, with 13 bases between. This CDR3 has 16 amino acids. The CDR3 DNA is TGCGCCAGCAGCCAAGATTGGCAGGGGCGATCCTACGAGCAGTACTTC. This translates into CASSQDWQGRSYEQYF.